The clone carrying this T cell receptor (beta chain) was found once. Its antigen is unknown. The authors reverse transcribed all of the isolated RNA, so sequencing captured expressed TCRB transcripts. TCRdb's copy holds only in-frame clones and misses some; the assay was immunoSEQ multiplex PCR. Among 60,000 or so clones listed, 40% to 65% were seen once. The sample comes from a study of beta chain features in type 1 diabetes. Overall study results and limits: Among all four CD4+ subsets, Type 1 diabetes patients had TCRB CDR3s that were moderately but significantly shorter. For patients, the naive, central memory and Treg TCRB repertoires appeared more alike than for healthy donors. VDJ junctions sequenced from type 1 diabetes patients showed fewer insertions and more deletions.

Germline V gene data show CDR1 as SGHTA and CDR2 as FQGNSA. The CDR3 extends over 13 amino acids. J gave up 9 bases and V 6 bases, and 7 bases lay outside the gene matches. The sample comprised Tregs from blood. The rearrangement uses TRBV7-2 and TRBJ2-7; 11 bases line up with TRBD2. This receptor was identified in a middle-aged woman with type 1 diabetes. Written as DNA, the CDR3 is TGTGCCAGCAGAGCCCCCGGGACTAGCGGGCAGTACTTC. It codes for CASRAPGTSGQYF.